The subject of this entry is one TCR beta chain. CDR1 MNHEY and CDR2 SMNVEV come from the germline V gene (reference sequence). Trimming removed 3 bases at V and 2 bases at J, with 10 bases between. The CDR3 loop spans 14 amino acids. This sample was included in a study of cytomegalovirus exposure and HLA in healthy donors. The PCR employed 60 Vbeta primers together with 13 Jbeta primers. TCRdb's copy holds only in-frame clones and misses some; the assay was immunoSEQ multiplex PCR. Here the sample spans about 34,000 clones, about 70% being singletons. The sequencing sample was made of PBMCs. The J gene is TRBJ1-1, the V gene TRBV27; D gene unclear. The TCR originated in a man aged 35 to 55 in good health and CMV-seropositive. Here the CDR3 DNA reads TGTGCCAGCAGTTTGTACATCTCAAACACTGAAGCTTTCTTT. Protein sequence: CASSLYISNTEAFF.